This record covers a single TCR beta chain. The record originates from a study of blood T cell repertoires in COVID-19. In the original analysis: Estimates of nucleated cell counts were drawn from the amplification of reference gene primers. Clones were read by immunoSEQ multiplex PCR, and TCRdb kept only the in-frame ones, dropping some. The V and J calls and clone size are taken from that table; D and trimming were inferred from the DNA. The sample shows over 85,000 clones, 88% of them seen only once. Germline V gene sequence: CDR1 MNHEY, CDR2 SVGEGT. J was trimmed by 0 bases and V by 4 bases; bases with no gene match: 7. The CDR3 contains 17 residues.

Sequencing was performed on peripheral blood. V usage is TRBV6-2 or TRBV6-3 and J usage is TRBJ2-7; 12 bases map to TRBD2. This receptor was identified in a woman of 80 years or more with active COVID-19. CDR3: CASSSPGLAGFSYEQYF. DNA of the CDR3: TGTGCCAGCAGTTCACCGGGACTAGCGGGTTTCTCCTACGAGCAGTACTTC.